Listed below are T cell receptor beta chains from one sample, sequenced in a study of blood T cells in healthy people across ages. TCRdb called the 5' RACE reads again in MiXCR, with one record for every CDR3 protein. The sample lists about 1,500,000 distinct CDR3 sequences; approximately 30% were seen once. The sequenced sample was blood. Receptors originate from a woman aged 25 to 39 in good health. Both conserved end residues are part of each CDR3. The D gene is left open where the match is weak. Clone size appears in some rows only: once, few, many, or a class for an expanded clone.

TRBV29-1	TRBJ2-7	many	-	TGCAGCGCGACAGTACCTACCTACGAGCAGTACTTC	CSATVPTYEQYF
TRBV5-6	TRBJ2-3	few	-	TGTGCCGGAGGGACAGCCAGCACAGATACGCAGTATTTT	CAGGTASTDTQYF
TRBV10-3	TRBJ1-1	-	-	TGTGCCATCAGTGACCCGGGGTCGGGATCCTGGAACACTGAAGCTTTCTTT	CAISDPGSGSWNTEAFF
TRBV2	TRBJ2-1	few	-	TGTGCCAGCAGAGCTTTAGGGTTCGGGCAGTTCTTC	CASRALGFGQFF
TRBV12-3/TRBV12-4	TRBJ1-6	-	-	TGTGCCAGCAGTCCATCCGGGACGGAGAGTTCACCCCTCCACTTT	CASSPSGTESSPLHF
TRBV11-2	TRBJ2-5	-	TRBD1	TGTGCCAGCAGCTTAGAATCAGGGGGCCGGTCCCAGTACTTC	CASSLESGGRSQYF
TRBV29-1	TRBJ2-7	many	-	TGCAGCGCCACCCGGACGGAAACCTACGAGCAGTACTTC	CSATRTETYEQYF
TRBV28	TRBJ1-5	few	TRBD1	TGTGCCAGCAGTTTAAGGGGGACAGGGGCCCAGCCCCAGCATTTT	CASSLRGTGAQPQHF
TRBV7-9	TRBJ1-1	-	-	TGTGCCAGCACCCCCAAGGGAGGGTCGAGGACTGAAGCTTTCTTT	CASTPKGGSRTEAFF
TRBV18	TRBJ2-2	-	-	TGTGCCAGCTCAACATTGTTGGGGACGGTGAACACCGGGGAGCTGTTTTTT	CASSTLLGTVNTGELFF
TRBV7-9	TRBJ2-5	many	TRBD2	TGTGCCAGCAGCTTACTAGCGGATCAAGAGACCCAGTACTTC	CASSLLADQETQYF
TRBV5-6	TRBJ2-5	-	-	TGTGCCAGCAGCTCGGACTTTCCCGTAGGGACCCAGTACTTC	CASSSDFPVGTQYF
TRBV4-1	TRBJ2-3	many	-	TGCGCCAGCAGCCAAGATCCAAGGCCGCCGGGGGAGAGAACAGATACGCAGTATTTT	CASSQDPRPPGERTDTQYF
TRBV20-1	TRBJ2-3	few	TRBD2	TGCAGTGCCCTGCGTCGGAAGCGGGACCTCACAGATACGCAGTATTTT	CSALRRKRDLTDTQYF
TRBV7-7	TRBJ2-3	-	-	TGTGCCAGCAGCTTAGCAGGGATCGCAGATACGCAGTATTTT	CASSLAGIADTQYF
TRBV12-3/TRBV12-4	TRBJ2-7	many	TRBD1	TGTGCCAGCAGTCCCGGGACAGGGGAAACCTACGAGCAGTACTTC	CASSPGTGETYEQYF
TRBV7-9	TRBJ2-7	few	TRBD1	TGTGCCAGCAGCTTAGCAGGGGGCAATGGGGAGCAGTACTTC	CASSLAGGNGEQYF
TRBV5-5	TRBJ2-3	-	-	TGTGCCAGCAGCTTCCAGGTTGACACAGATACGCTGTATTTT	CASSFQVDTDTLYF
TRBV5-5	TRBJ2-7	many	TRBD2	TGTGCCAGCAGCGAGCCCGGGGAGCGGGAGAGTTACGAGCAGTACTTC	CASSEPGERESYEQYF
TRBV7-2	TRBJ2-1	-	TRBD2	TGTGCCAGCAGCTTTTTCCTAGCGGGGTCCAATGAGCAGTTCTTC	CASSFFLAGSNEQFF
TRBV5-1	TRBJ2-5	few	-	TGCGCCAGCAGTCCACCCGAAGGGGCCGGAGAGACCCAGTACTTC	CASSPPEGAGETQYF
TRBV20-1	TRBJ1-4	-	-	TGCAGTGCTAGTCTCCGTGAAAAACTGTTTTTT	CSASLREKLFF
TRBV20-1	TRBJ2-3	few	-	TGCAGTGCTTTTGACCCTCCAGATACGCAGTATTTT	CSAFDPPDTQYF
TRBV20-1	TRBJ2-7	few	TRBD2	TGCAGTGCTAGCGTTAGCGGGGTGATCTACGAGCAGTACTTC	CSASVSGVIYEQYF
TRBV3-1	TRBJ2-7	-	-	TGTGCCAGCAGCCAAGGGCCCTTGAACGAGCAGTACTTC	CASSQGPLNEQYF
TRBV27	TRBJ2-3	-	TRBD2	TGTGCCAGCGGACTAGCGACAGATACGCAGTATTTT	CASGLATDTQYF
TRBV18	TRBJ1-1	few	-	TGTGCCGGCTCCCCTGCGGGGGGCAACACTGAAGCTTTCTTT	CAGSPAGGNTEAFF
TRBV3-1	TRBJ2-1	-	-	TGTGCCAGCAGCCAAGATGTCGGAATTGGACACACGAGCTCCTACAATGAGCAGTTCTTC	CASSQDVGIGHTSSYNEQFF
TRBV20-1	TRBJ1-2	many	-	TGCAGTGCTGGGGACACCAACTATGGCTACACCTTC	CSAGDTNYGYTF
TRBV29-1	TRBJ1-5	-	-	TGCAGCGTTGCCGGGGAATGGAATCAGCCCCAGCATTTT	CSVAGEWNQPQHF
TRBV12-3/TRBV12-4	TRBJ2-1	-	TRBD2	TGTGCCAGCAGTTTTGGGGGGCTAGCGGGAGACAATGAGCTGTTCTTC	CASSFGGLAGDNELFF
TRBV10-3	TRBJ1-2	many	-	TGTGCCATCAGTGAGGGAATCTCGGACTATGGCTACACCTTC	CAISEGISDYGYTF
TRBV29-1	TRBJ2-3	-	-	TGCAGCGGGGCGCGAGGGGATATAGATACGCAGTATTTT	CSGARGDIDTQYF
TRBV6-1	TRBJ1-5	-	-	TGTGCCAGCAGTCTTACCAGGACGCAGCCCCAGCATTTT	CASSLTRTQPQHF
TRBV10-1	TRBJ2-1	many	TRBD1	TGCGCCAGCGGGGGACAGTACAATGAGCAGTTCTTC	CASGGQYNEQFF
TRBV11-1	TRBJ2-5	-	TRBD2	TGTGCCAGCAGCCTAGACAGACCTAGCGGTTCTCAAGAGACCCAGTACTTC	CASSLDRPSGSQETQYF
TRBV20-1	TRBJ2-4	many	-	TGCAGTGCTAGAAATCCGGGGGAAGCGGGCATTCAGTACTTC	CSARNPGEAGIQYF
TRBV29-1	TRBJ1-2	few	-	TGCAGCGTTGACCCGGGCTTTCTTAACTATGGCTACACCTTC	CSVDPGFLNYGYTF
TRBV24-1	TRBJ2-7	-	TRBD1	TGTGCCACCCGGGACAGGGGATACTGCGAGCAGTACTTC	CATRDRGYCEQYF
TRBV20-1	TRBJ2-2	once	-	TGCAGTGCTAGAAGAACGACCGGGGAGCTGTTTTTT	CSARRTTGELFF
TRBV20-1	TRBJ2-5	-	TRBD2	TGCAGTGCTAGGATGGGACTAGATGCGGAGACCCAGTACTTC	CSARMGLDAETQYF
TRBV20-1	TRBJ2-1	-	TRBD2	TGCAGTGCTAGAGTACACGGAAGCGGGAGGGCCCCTGGTCAGTTCTTC	CSARVHGSGRAPGQFF
TRBV11-1	TRBJ1-4	-	-	TGTGCCAGCAGCTTAGGATCCAGGGGCGGTAATGAAAAACTGTTTTTT	CASSLGSRGGNEKLFF
TRBV12-3/TRBV12-4	TRBJ2-2	few	-	TGTGCCAGCAGTTTTGACAGTCACACCGGGGAGCTGTTTTTT	CASSFDSHTGELFF
TRBV20-1	TRBJ2-3	-	-	TGCAGTGCTAGAGAATTAGCAGCGCACGGCACAGATACGCAGTATTTT	CSARELAAHGTDTQYF
TRBV6-2/TRBV6-3	TRBJ2-1	few	-	TGTGCCACCCGGGGAGACAGACTATTCTACAATGAGCAGTTCTTC	CATRGDRLFYNEQFF
TRBV2	TRBJ1-2	many	-	TGTGCCAGCAGCGTCTCAAACTATGGCTACACCTTC	CASSVSNYGYTF
TRBV5-1	TRBJ1-1	few	-	TGCGCCAGCAGCACGGGTCTGGTAGACACTGAAGCTTTCTTT	CASSTGLVDTEAFF
TRBV6-6	TRBJ2-7	-	-	TGTGCCAGCAGGGCCCAATGGGCCGAGCAGTACTTC	CASRAQWAEQYF
TRBV7-3	TRBJ2-1	-	-	TGTGCCAGCAGCTTATCGCACTGGAGCAATGAGCAGTTCTTC	CASSLSHWSNEQFF
TRBV9	TRBJ2-1	many	TRBD2	TGTGCCAGCAGCGTAGGTCCAGCGGGACCCTACAATGAGCAGTTCTTC	CASSVGPAGPYNEQFF
TRBV20-1	TRBJ2-1	-	-	TGCAGTGCTAGAGGACCGGTCGCAGGCTACAATGAGCAGTTCTTC	CSARGPVAGYNEQFF
TRBV20-1	TRBJ2-3	-	TRBD2	TGCAGTGCTAGGGCCTCACGGGGGGGTTACGACACAGATACGCAGTATTTT	CSARASRGGYDTDTQYF
TRBV5-1	TRBJ2-7	-	TRBD2	TGCGCCAGCAGCTTGGCACAGCGGGAGGCCCCCTACGAGCAGTACTTC	CASSLAQREAPYEQYF
TRBV5-1	TRBJ1-1	few	-	TGCGCCAGCAGCACTACAGGAGGGAACACTGAAGCTTTCTTT	CASSTTGGNTEAFF